The TCR beta chain described here comes from a study of control samples from healthy donors and cancer patients. CDR3 length: 15 amino acids. V lost 6 bases and J lost 12; bases outside the gene matches: 17. Germline CDR1 is SGHRS and CDR2 is YFSETQ. Repertoires were generated with immunoSEQ multiplex PCR, while TCRdb's copy carries only in-frame clones and drops some. The sample has 65,000 to 85,000 clones; about nine tenths are singletons. The sample was PBMCs. The chain recombines TRBV5-1 with TRBJ1-2; TRBD1 matches at 10 bases. The source is a woman between 50 and 59 years old with colorectal cancer. The DNA of the CDR3 is TGCGCCAGCAAAGACCTCCCCGGACAGGGGGGAAAGGACACCTTC. Its protein is CASKDLPGQGGKDTF.